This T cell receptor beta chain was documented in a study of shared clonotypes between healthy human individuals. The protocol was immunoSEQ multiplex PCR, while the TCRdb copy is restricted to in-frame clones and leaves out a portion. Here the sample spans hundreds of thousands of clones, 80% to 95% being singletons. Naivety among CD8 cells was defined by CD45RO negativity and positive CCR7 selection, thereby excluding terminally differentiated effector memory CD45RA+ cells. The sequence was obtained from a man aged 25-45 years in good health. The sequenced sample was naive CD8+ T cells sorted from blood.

The CDR3, as DNA: TGTGCCAGCAGCTTAGAGGCAGGGATAGCCTACGAGCAGTACTTC. It is translated as CASSLEAGIAYEQYF. This chain connects TRBV11-2 to TRBJ2-7; the D gene is possibly TRBD1 (5 bases). Germline CDR1 reads SGHAT; CDR2 reads FQNNGV. The CDR3 is 15 residues long. V gave up 0 bases and J gave up 2 bases, with 11 bases separating them.